This paragraph covers one TCR beta chain sequence. The target antigen is unknown. CDR1 is SGHDT, CDR2 YYEEEE, per germline. Trimming cost V 0 bases and J 3 bases, with 12 bases left between them. The CDR3 is 15 amino acids. This record comes from a study of post-analysis software for immune sequencing data. Study-level background: Multiple sclerosis in the patients followed relapsing-remitting, secondary progressive and progressive-relapsing courses.

TCR beta libraries were prepared from cDNA with unique molecular identifiers. TCRdb independently ran MiXCR on the PCR reads; one entry per CDR3 protein. There are roughly 620,000 distinct CDR3 sequences in the sample; around 47% occur only once, and around 1.7% lies in the top ten. Study results and caveats: A few TRBV segments occurring more often in patients than controls included TRBV5-6, TRBV5-1 and TRBV20-1. Those samples that were prepared in the same batch co-clustered strongly by F measure. Multiple sclerosis patients had significantly lower normalized Chao1 diversity than controls.

The J gene is TRBJ2-5, the V gene TRBV5-6; D possibly corresponds to TRBD1 (5 bases). Sequencing was carried out using blood. The receptor comes from a girl aged 10 to 17 with multiple sclerosis. The CDR3 sequence: CASSLDFQGEETQYF. The CDR3 DNA reads TGTGCCAGCAGCTTGGACTTCCAGGGTGAAGAGACCCAGTACTTC.